This TCR beta chain stems from a study of T cell responses to AZD1222 COVID-19 vaccine. Overall study: Second-dose intervals of approximately 4 or approximately 12 weeks were pooled. Whole-study findings and limits: A rise in Spike-specific TCR breadth and depth followed two AZD1222 doses. Most donors were white British, females outnumbered males, and clonal diversity was possibly underestimated.

V was pared by 5 bases and J by 2 bases, with 5 bases of the junction left unmatched. The germline CDR1 and CDR2 sequences are LNHDA and SQIVND (reference sequence). The CDR3 covers 15 residues. This clone has only one observation. The antigen is not known. The assay was immunoSEQ multiplex PCR, and TCRdb's table has in-frame clones only and misses some. Altogether about 150,000 clones are present, 85% to 95% being singletons, with the ten largest covering approximately 1.5%. The sequence came from an adult in good health. The input for sequencing was peripheral blood, taken on day 0 of AZD1222 vaccination. V usage is TRBV19 and J usage is TRBJ1-2; TRBD1 agrees at 10 bases. The CDR3: CASSLTGGWNYGYTF. The CDR3 DNA is TGTGCCAGTAGTCTGACAGGGGGCTGGAACTATGGCTACACCTTC.